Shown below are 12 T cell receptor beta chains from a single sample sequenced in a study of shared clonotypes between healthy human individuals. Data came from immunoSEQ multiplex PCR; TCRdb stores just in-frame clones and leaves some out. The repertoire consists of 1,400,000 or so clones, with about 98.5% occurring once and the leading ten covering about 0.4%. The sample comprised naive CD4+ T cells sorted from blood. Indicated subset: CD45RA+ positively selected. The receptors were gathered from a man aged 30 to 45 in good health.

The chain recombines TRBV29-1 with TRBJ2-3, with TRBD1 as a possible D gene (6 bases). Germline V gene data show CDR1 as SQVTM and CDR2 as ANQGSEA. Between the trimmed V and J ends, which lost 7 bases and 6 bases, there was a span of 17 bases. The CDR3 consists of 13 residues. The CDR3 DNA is TGCAGCGCCACGCCCTCAGGGGTCGATACGCAGTATTTT. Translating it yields CSATPSGVDTQYF.

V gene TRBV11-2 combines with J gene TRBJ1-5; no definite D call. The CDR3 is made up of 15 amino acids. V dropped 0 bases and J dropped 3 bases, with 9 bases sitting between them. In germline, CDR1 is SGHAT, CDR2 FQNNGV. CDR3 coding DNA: TGTGCCAGCAGCTTAGACTCGAACAACAATCAGCCCCAGCATTTT. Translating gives CASSLDSNNNQPQHF. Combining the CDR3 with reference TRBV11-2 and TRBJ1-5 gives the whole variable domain EAGVAQSPRYKIIEKRQSVAFWCNPISGHATLYWYQQILGQGPKLLIQFQNNGVVDDSQLPKDRFSAERLKGVDSTLKIQPAKLEDSAVYLCASSLDSNNNQPQHFGDGTRLSIL.

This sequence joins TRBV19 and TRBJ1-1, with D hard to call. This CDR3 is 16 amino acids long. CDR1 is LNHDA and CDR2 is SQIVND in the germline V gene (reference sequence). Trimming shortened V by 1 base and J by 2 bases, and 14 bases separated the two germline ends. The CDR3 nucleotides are TGTGCCAGTAGTATAGCTCATAACAGAAAAAACACTGAAGCTTTCTTT. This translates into CASSIAHNRKNTEAFF.

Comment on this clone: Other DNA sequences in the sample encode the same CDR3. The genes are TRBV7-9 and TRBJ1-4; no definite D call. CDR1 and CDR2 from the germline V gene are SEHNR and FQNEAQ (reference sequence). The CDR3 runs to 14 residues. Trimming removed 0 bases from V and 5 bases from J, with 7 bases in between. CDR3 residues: CASSLAPRNEKLFF. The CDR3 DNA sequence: TGTGCCAGCAGCTTAGCGCCCAGGAATGAAAAACTGTTTTTT.

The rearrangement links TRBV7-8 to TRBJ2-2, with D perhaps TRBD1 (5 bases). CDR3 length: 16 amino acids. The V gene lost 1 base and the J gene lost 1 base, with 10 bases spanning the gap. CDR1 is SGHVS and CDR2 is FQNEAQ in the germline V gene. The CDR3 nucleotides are TGTGCCAGCAGCTTAGTTATGGGGCGGAACACCGGGGAGCTGTTTTTT. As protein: CASSLVMGRNTGELFF.

CDR3 DNA sequence: TGTGCCAGCAGCTTAACAGGGGGCAGTGGCTACACCTTC. It yields the protein CASSLTGGSGYTF. The chain recombines TRBV6-1 with TRBJ1-2; TRBD1 matches at 9 bases. Germline values: CDR1 MNHNS, CDR2 SASEGT. V trimming: 6 bases; J trimming: 7 bases; junction bases outside the gene matches: 6. The CDR3 sequence is 13 residues long.

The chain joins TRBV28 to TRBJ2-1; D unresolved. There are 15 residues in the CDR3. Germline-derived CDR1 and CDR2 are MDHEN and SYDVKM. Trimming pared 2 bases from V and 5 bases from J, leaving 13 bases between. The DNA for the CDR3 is TGTGCCAGCAGTTTACTAATAGGGCAGAACAATGAGCAGTTCTTC. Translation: CASSLLIGQNNEQFF.

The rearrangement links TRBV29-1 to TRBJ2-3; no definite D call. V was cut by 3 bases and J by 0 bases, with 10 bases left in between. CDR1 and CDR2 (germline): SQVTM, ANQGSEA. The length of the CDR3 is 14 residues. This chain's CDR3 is CSVDTRTSTDTQYF. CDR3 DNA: TGCAGCGTTGATACCAGAACTAGCACAGATACGCAGTATTTT.

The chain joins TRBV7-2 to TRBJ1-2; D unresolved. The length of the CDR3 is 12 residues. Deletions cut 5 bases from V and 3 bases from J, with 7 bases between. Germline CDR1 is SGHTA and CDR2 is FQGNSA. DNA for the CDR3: TGTGCCAGCAGCCCCGGGCACTATGGCTACACCTTC. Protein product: CASSPGHYGYTF.

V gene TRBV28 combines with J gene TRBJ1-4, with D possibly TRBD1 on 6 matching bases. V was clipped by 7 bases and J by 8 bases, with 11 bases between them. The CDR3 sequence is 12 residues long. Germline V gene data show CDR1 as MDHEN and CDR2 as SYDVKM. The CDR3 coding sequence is TGTGCCAGCAAGGGGGTTAAGGAAAAACTGTTTTTT. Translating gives CASKGVKEKLFF.

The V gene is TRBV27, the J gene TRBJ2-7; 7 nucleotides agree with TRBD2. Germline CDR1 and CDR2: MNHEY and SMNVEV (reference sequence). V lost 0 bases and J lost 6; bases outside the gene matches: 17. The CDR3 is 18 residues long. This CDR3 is CASSLSAWAVRWGGEQYF. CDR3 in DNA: TGTGCCAGCAGTTTATCCGCCTGGGCAGTACGCTGGGGGGGCGAGCAGTACTTC.

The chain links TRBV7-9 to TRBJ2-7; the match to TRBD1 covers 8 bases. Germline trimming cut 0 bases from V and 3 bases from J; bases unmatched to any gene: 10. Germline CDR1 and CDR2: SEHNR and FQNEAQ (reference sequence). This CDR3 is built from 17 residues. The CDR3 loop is CASSLAPTGVNYYEQYF. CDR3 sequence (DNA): TGTGCCAGCAGCTTAGCGCCGACAGGGGTCAACTACTACGAGCAGTACTTC.